This T cell receptor (beta chain) appears in the sequencing data of a study of blood T cell repertoires in COVID-19. Study overall: Acute and convalescent COVID-19 specimens originated in the United States, Italy and Spain.

V lost 0 bases, J lost 4 bases, and 10 bases lay in between. This CDR3 comprises 14 residues. Germline V gene sequence: CDR1 SGHNT, CDR2 YYREEE (reference sequence). Living in about two dozen US areas, the participants were between roughly 18 and 90 years of age. Clinical histories supplied by participants themselves formed the basis of cohort assignment. As originally analysed: Reference gene primer amplification in the assay estimated nucleated cell counts. Method: immunoSEQ multiplex PCR; TCRdb's copy keeps in-frame clones and lacks some. V, J and clone size derive from that table, while D and trimming were established from the DNA sequence. The sample carries a few hundred thousand clones, about four fifths recorded once.

The genes are TRBV5-4 and TRBJ1-2; D is undetermined. This TCR was recovered from a woman in her 40s with acute COVID-19. The sample taken for sequencing was PBMCs or T cells enriched from blood (not recorded which). CDR3 sequence (DNA): TGTGCCAGCAGCTTGGATACTCTAGGCTATGGCTACACCTTC. Amino acid sequence: CASSLDTLGYGYTF.